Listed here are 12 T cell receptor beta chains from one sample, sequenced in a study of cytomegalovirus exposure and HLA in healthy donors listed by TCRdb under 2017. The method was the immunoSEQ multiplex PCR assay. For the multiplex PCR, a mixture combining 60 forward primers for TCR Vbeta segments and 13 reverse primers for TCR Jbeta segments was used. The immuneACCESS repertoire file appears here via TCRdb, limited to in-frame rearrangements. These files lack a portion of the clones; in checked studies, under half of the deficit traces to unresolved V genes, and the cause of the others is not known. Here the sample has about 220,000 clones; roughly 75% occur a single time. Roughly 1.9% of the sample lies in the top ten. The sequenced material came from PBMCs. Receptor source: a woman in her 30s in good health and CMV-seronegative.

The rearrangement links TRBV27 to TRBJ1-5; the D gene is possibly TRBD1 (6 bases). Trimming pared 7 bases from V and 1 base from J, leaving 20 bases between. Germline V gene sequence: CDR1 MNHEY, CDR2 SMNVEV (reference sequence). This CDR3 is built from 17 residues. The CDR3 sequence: CASIRRRGGVSNQPQHF. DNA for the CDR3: TGTGCCAGCATCCGTCGGAGGGGGGGCGTGAGCAATCAGCCCCAGCATTTT.

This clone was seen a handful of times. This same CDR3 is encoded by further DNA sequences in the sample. As DNA, the CDR3 is TGCGCCAGCAGTCTTACAGAGAACACTGAAGCTTTCTTT. It specifies CASSLTENTEAFF. The chain links TRBV5-1 to TRBJ1-1; D gene unclear. CDR3 length: 13 amino acids. Trimming took off 5 bases at V and 1 base at J, with 9 bases between the two ends. Per germline, CDR1 SGHRS and CDR2 YFSETQ.

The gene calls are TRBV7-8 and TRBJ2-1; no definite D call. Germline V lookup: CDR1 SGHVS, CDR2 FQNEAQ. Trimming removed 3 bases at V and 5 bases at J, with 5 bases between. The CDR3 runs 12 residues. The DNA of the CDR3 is TGTGCCAGCAGCTTGCGCAACAATGAGCAGTTCTTC. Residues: CASSLRNNEQFF.

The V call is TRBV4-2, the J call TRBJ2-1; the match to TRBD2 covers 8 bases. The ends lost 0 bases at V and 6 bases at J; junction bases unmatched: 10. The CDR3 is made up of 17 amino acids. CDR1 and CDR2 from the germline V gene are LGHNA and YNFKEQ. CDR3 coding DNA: TGTGCCAGCAGCCAAGAGACGGGAGCGGGAGTGGGCAATGAGCAGTTCTTC. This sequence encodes CASSQETGAGVGNEQFF.

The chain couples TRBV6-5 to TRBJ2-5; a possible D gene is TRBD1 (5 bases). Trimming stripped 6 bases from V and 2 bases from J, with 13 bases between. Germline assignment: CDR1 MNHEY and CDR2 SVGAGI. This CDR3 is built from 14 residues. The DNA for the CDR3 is TGTGCCAGCAGCCGCGACAGCCTACAAGAGACCCAGTACTTC. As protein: CASSRDSLQETQYF.

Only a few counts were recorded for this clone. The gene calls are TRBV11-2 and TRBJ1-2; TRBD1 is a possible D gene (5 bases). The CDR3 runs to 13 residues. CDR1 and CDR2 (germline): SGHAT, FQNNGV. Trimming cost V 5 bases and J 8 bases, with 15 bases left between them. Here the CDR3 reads CASSEQQGGGYTF. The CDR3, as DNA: TGTGCCAGCAGCGAACAGCAGGGAGGGGGCTACACCTTC.

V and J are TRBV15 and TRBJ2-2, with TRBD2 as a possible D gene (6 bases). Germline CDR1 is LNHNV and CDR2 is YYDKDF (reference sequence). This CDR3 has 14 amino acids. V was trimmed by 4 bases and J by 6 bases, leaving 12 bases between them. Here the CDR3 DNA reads TGTGCCACCAGCATATCCGGGAGCCCCGGGGAGCTGTTTTTT. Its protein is CATSISGSPGELFF.

CDR3 residues: CASSEGGYGYTF. In nucleotides, the CDR3 is TGTGCCAGCAGCGAGGGAGGGTATGGCTACACCTTC. The gene calls are TRBV2 and TRBJ1-2; D unresolved. Trimming took off 6 bases at V and 5 bases at J, with 10 bases between the two ends. The CDR3 extends over 12 amino acids. The germline gives CDR1 SNHLY, CDR2 FYNNEI.

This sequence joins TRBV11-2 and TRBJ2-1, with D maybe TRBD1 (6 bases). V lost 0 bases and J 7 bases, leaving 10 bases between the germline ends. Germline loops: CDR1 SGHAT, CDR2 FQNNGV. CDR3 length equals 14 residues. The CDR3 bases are TGTGCCAGCAGCTTAGACAGGGGAGCGAATGAGCAGTTCTTC. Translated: CASSLDRGANEQFF.

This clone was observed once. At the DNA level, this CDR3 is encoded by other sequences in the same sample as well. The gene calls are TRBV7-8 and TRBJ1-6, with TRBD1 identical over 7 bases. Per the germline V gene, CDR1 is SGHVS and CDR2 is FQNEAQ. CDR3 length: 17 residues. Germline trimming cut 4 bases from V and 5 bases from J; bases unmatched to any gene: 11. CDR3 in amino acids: CASSWAGQNLNNSPLHF. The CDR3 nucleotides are TGTGCCAGCAGCTGGGCGGGACAGAACCTCAATAATTCACCCCTCCACTTT.

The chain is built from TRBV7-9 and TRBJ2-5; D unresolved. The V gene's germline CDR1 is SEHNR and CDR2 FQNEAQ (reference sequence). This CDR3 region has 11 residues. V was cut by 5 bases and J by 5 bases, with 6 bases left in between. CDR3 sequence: CASSLLETQYF. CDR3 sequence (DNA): TGTGCCAGCAGCCTTCTTGAGACCCAGTACTTC.

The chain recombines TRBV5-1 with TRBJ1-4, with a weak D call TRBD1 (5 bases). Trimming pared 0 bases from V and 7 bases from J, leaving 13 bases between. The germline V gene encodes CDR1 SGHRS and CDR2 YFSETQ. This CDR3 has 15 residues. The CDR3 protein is CASSLAGGSGEKLFF. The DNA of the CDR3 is TGCGCCAGCAGCTTGGCCGGGGGGTCTGGTGAAAAACTGTTTTTT.